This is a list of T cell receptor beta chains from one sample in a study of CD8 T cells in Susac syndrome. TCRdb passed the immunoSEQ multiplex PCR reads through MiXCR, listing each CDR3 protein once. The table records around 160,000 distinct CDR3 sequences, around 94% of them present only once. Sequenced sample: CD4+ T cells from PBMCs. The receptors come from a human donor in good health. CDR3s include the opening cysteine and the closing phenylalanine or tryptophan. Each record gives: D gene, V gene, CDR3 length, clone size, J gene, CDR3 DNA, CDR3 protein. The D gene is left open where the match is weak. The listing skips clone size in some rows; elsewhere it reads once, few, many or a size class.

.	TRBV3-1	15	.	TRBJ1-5	TGTGCCAGCAGCAGCACATATGATAGCAATCAGCCCCAGCATTTT	CASSSTYDSNQPQHF
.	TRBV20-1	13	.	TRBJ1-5	TGCAGTGCTGATATTAATAGCAATCAGCCCCAGCATTTT	CSADINSNQPQHF
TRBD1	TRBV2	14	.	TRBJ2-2	TGTGCCAGCAGAAGGACAGGGGATAGCGGGGAGCTGTTTTTT	CASRRTGDSGELFF
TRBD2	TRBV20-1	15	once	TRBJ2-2	TGCAGTGCTAAAGCCTCGCGGGGGGACACCGGGGAGCTGTTTTTT	CSAKASRGDTGELFF
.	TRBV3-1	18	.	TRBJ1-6	TGTGCCAGCAGCCAAGAAGTCGGTTCTAGCTCCTATAATTCACCCCTCCACTTT	CASSQEVGSSSYNSPLHF
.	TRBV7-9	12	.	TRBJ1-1	TGTGCCAGCGGCAAGGTGAACACTGAAGCTTTCTTT	CASGKVNTEAFF
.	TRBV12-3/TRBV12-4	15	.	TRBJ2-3	TGTGCCAGCAGTCCTCCGGGCCCGGGCGCAGATACGCAGTATTTT	CASSPPGPGADTQYF
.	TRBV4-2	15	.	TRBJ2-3	TGTGCCAGCAGCCCTGGACTGGGAAGCACAGATACGCAGTATTTT	CASSPGLGSTDTQYF
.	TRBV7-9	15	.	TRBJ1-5	TGTGCCAGCAGCTTTTCGGACGGTTTTCATCAGCCCCAGCATTTT	CASSFSDGFHQPQHF
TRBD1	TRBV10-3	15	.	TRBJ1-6	TGTGCCATCAGAGGAGGACAGGGTGCGGATTCACCCCTCCACTTT	CAIRGGQGADSPLHF
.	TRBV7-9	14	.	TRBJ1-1	TGTGCCAGCAGCTTTCAAGACGGGAACACTGAAGCTTTCTTT	CASSFQDGNTEAFF
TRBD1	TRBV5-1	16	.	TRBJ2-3	TGCGCCAGCAGCTCAACAGGGGCCCCCAGCACAGATACGCAGTATTTT	CASSSTGAPSTDTQYF
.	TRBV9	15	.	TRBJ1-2	TGTGCCAGCAGCGCCCATCGGATTGCCAACTATGGCTACACCTTC	CASSAHRIANYGYTF
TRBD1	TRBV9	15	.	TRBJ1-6	TGTGCCAGCAGCGTAAATTCAGGGGGGAATTCACCCCTCCACTTT	CASSVNSGGNSPLHF
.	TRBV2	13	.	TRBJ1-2	TGTGCCAGCAGTGTGCTGGGACTCTATGGCTACACCTTC	CASSVLGLYGYTF
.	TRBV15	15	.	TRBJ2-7	TGTGCCACCAGCAGAGATGGGGATGACAGCTACGAGCAGTACTTC	CATSRDGDDSYEQYF
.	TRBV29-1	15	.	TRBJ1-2	TGCAGCGTTGTATCTCACGGGCTGGGGAGGAATGGCTACACCTTC	CSVVSHGLGRNGYTF
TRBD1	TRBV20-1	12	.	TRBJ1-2	TGCAGTGCTCTCGACAGGGGGCCAGGCTACACCTTC	CSALDRGPGYTF
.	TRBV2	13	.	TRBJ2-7	TGTGCCAGCCATCCGACCGTCCCCTACGAGCAGTACTTC	CASHPTVPYEQYF
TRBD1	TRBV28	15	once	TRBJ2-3	TGTGCCAGCAGGGCAGGGGGTCTGGGTGCAGATACGCAGTATTTT	CASRAGGLGADTQYF
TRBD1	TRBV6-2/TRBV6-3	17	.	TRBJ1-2	TGTGCCAGCACCGACCTGACAGGGGCGCAAGCTAACTATGGCTACACCTTC	CASTDLTGAQANYGYTF
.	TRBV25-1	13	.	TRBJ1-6	TGTGCCAGCAGTGAGAGGTCCGGATCACCCCTCCACTTT	CASSERSGSPLHF
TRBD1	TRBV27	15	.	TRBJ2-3	TGTGCCAGCAGTCCCCGGGACAGGGGAGCAGATACGCAGTATTTT	CASSPRDRGADTQYF
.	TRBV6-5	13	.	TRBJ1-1	TGTGCCAGCACTGGGGGCGCGGGCACTGAAGCTTTCTTT	CASTGGAGTEAFF
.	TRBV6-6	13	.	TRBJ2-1	TGTGCCAGCAGTTCCCAATCCGCCAATGAGCAGTTCTTC	CASSSQSANEQFF
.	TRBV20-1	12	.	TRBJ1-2	TGCAGTGCTAAGACATGGCCCTATGGCTACACCTTC	CSAKTWPYGYTF
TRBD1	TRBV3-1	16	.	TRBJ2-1	TGTGCCAGCAGCCAAACCCCCGGGACAGGGGGCAATGAGCAGTTCTTC	CASSQTPGTGGNEQFF
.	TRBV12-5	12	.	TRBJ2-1	TGTGCTAGTGGTTTTACTAGCAATGAGCAGTTCTTC	CASGFTSNEQFF
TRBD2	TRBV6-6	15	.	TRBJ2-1	TGTGCCAGCAGTTACTCGAGTGGGGGGGGGAATGAGCAGTTCTTC	CASSYSSGGGNEQFF
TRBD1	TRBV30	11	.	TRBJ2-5	TGTGCCTGGGCACAGGGGGAGACCCAGTACTTC	CAWAQGETQYF
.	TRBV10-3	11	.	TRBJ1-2	TGTGCCATCAGTGAAGGGAGTGGCTACACCTTC	CAISEGSGYTF
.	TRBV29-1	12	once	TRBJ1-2	TGCAGCGCAGGCGGGGGAGGCTATGGCTACACCTTC	CSAGGGGYGYTF
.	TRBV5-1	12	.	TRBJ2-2	TGCGCCAGCAGCACTTTTACCGGGGAGCTGTTTTTT	CASSTFTGELFF
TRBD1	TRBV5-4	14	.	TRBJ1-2	TGTGCCAGCAGCGCGCCCCAGGGGGCCTATGGCTACACCTTC	CASSAPQGAYGYTF
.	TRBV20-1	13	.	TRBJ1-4	TGCAGTGCTAGGGACAGTGGGAATGAAAAACTGTTTTTT	CSARDSGNEKLFF
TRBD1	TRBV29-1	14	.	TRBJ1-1	TGCAGCGTTTCAGTAGACAGGGAGGGCACTGAAGCTTTCTTT	CSVSVDREGTEAFF
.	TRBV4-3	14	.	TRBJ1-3	TGCGCCAGCAGCCAGGGGACGGTTGGAAACACCATATATTTT	CASSQGTVGNTIYF
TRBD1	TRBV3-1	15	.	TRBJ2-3	TGTGCCAGCAGCCTCGGGACAGGACCCACAGATACGCAGTATTTT	CASSLGTGPTDTQYF
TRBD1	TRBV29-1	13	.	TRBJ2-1	TGCAGCGTTCCAGGACAGGGGTACAATGAGCAGTTCTTC	CSVPGQGYNEQFF
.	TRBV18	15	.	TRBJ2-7	TGTGCCAGCTCACCACCGAGCGGATCAACCTACGAGCAGTACTTC	CASSPPSGSTYEQYF
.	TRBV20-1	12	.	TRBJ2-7	TGCAGTGCTCGGGACAACTCCTACGAGCAGTACTTC	CSARDNSYEQYF
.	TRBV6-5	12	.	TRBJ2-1	TGTGCCAGCAGCGCAGGGGACAATGAGCAGTTCTTC	CASSAGDNEQFF
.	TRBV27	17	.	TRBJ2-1	TGTGCCAGCAGCTTGGGGTTGAGGGGGGGGGAGTACAATGAGCAGTTCTTC	CASSLGLRGGEYNEQFF
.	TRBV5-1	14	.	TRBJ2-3	TGCGCCAGCAGCTTAGCGCAGAGGGCAGATACGCAGTATTTT	CASSLAQRADTQYF
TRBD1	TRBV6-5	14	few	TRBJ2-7	TGTGCCAGCAGTTACGGACAGGGTTCCTACGAGCAGTACTTC	CASSYGQGSYEQYF
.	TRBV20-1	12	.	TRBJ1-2	TGCAGTGGTTTCGTCCGGGTGGGGGGCTACACCTTC	CSGFVRVGGYTF
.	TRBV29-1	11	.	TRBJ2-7	TGCAGCGTGAGGTCCAACTACGAGCAGTACTTC	CSVRSNYEQYF
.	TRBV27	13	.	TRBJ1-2	TGTGCCAGCAGCCGGACACCAAACTATGGCTACACCTTC	CASSRTPNYGYTF
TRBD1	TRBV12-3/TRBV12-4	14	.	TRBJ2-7	TGTGCCAGCAGTCCGAGGGACAGGGGGTACGAGCAGTACTTC	CASSPRDRGYEQYF
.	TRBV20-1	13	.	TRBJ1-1	TGCAGTGCTAGTGCTGGAATGAACACTGAAGCTTTCTTT	CSASAGMNTEAFF
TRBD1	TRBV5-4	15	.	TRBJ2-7	TGTGCCAGCAGCTTGCCGGGACAGGGAGGCTACGAGCAGTACTTC	CASSLPGQGGYEQYF
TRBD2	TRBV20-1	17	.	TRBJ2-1	TGCAGTGCTAGAGATAGAGGACTAGCGGGGGGGCAGAATGAGCAGTTCTTC	CSARDRGLAGGQNEQFF
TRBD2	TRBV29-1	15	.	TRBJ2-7	TGCAGCGTGGCGCATGGGACTAGCGGCTCCTACGAGCAGTACTTC	CSVAHGTSGSYEQYF
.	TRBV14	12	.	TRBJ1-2	TGTGCCAGCAGCGGGTCGGGCTATGGCTACACCTTC	CASSGSGYGYTF
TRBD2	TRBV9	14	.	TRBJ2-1	TGTGCCAGCAGCGGCGGGGGACTGTACAATGAGCAGTTCTTC	CASSGGGLYNEQFF
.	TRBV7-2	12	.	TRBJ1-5	TGTGCCAGCAGCTTATCGCACCAGCCCCAGCATTTT	CASSLSHQPQHF
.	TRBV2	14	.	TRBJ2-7	TGTGCCAGCACTCCGTCGGGGCTACTGTACGAGCAGTACTTC	CASTPSGLLYEQYF
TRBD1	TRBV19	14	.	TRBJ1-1	TGTGCCAGTAGCTCAGGGGGCGCAAACACTGAAGCTTTCTTT	CASSSGGANTEAFF
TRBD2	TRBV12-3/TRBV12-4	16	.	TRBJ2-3	TGTGCCAGCAGTTTCGGCGGGGGGCCTAGCACAGATACGCAGTATTTT	CASSFGGGPSTDTQYF